Listed below are T cell receptor beta chains from one sample, sequenced in a study of T cells in Graves' hyperthyroidism and ophthalmopathy. TCRdb re-called the multiplex PCR reads through MiXCR, storing one row per CDR3 protein. The table has roughly 200,000 distinct CDR3 sequences, about 15% seen once; the top ten hold roughly 49%. Source material: blood. The receptors derive from a woman between 50 and 59 years old with Graves' hyperthyroidism. The CDR3 runs from the conserved cysteine through the conserved F or W. A D gene is named only where the DNA matches it firmly. Only part of the rows carry a size: once, few, many, or a class if the clone is expanded.

V gene: TRBV24-1
clone size: .
J gene: TRBJ2-1
D gene: TRBD2
CDR3 DNA: TGTGCCACCAGTGATTCTTCCGGGACTAGCGGGAGGATCACCTACAATGAGCAGTTCTTC
CDR3 protein: CATSDSSGTSGRITYNEQFF

V gene: TRBV6-1
clone size: many
J gene: TRBJ2-7
D gene: TRBD1
CDR3 DNA: TGTGCCAGCAGTGAAGCGCAGGGGGTGCAGTACTTC
CDR3 protein: CASSEAQGVQYF

V gene: TRBV29-1
clone size: once
J gene: TRBJ1-2
D gene: .
CDR3 DNA: TGCAGCGTTGTTGCGGGACCTTCCTATGGCTACACCTTC
CDR3 protein: CSVVAGPSYGYTF

V gene: TRBV6-1
clone size: many
J gene: TRBJ2-5
D gene: .
CDR3 DNA: TGTGCCAGCATGGGGGGAGGTGGTTCGAAAGAGACCCAGTACTTC
CDR3 protein: CASMGGGGSKETQYF

V gene: TRBV9
clone size: .
J gene: TRBJ2-5
D gene: .
CDR3 DNA: TGTGCCAGCAGCGTAGACGGTGGGACCCAGTACTTC
CDR3 protein: CASSVDGGTQYF

V gene: TRBV9
clone size: .
J gene: TRBJ2-7
D gene: .
CDR3 DNA: TGTGCCAGCAGCGTAGATGTTAGCGGACCGTACGAGCAGTACTTC
CDR3 protein: CASSVDVSGPYEQYF

V gene: TRBV7-9
clone size: many
J gene: TRBJ2-2
D gene: .
CDR3 DNA: TGTGCCAGCAGCCCCCCCGGCCGGGTTACCGGGGAGCTGTTTTTT
CDR3 protein: CASSPPGRVTGELFF

V gene: TRBV2
clone size: many
J gene: TRBJ1-1
D gene: .
CDR3 DNA: TGTGCCAGTCTAGGGGGGAACACTGAAGCTTTCTTT
CDR3 protein: CASLGGNTEAFF

V gene: TRBV12-3/TRBV12-4
clone size: many
J gene: TRBJ1-2
D gene: TRBD1
CDR3 DNA: TGTGCCAGCAGTGACAGGGGTGGCTACACCTTC
CDR3 protein: CASSDRGGYTF

V gene: TRBV7-9
clone size: many
J gene: TRBJ1-2
D gene: .
CDR3 DNA: TGTGCCAGCAGCCCCGCGGCTATCCTCGCGGATGGCTACACCTTC
CDR3 protein: CASSPAAILADGYTF

V gene: TRBV6-1
clone size: many
J gene: TRBJ2-1
D gene: TRBD2
CDR3 DNA: TGTGCCAGCAGTTCGAAAATTAGCGGGAGCTCCTACAATGAGCAGTTCTTC
CDR3 protein: CASSSKISGSSYNEQFF

V gene: TRBV6-6
clone size: many
J gene: TRBJ1-1
D gene: .
CDR3 DNA: TGTGCCAGCAGTTACTTCGTCGGAGACACTGAAGCTTTCTTT
CDR3 protein: CASSYFVGDTEAFF

V gene: TRBV12-3/TRBV12-4
clone size: many
J gene: TRBJ1-1
D gene: .
CDR3 DNA: TGTGCCAGCACCCAGGGCAGATCTGAAGCTTTCTTT
CDR3 protein: CASTQGRSEAFF

V gene: TRBV5-1
clone size: many
J gene: TRBJ1-1
D gene: .
CDR3 DNA: TGCGCCAGCAGCTTGTTCTCGGGGAACACTGAAGCTTTCTTT
CDR3 protein: CASSLFSGNTEAFF

V gene: TRBV28
clone size: many
J gene: TRBJ2-7
D gene: .
CDR3 DNA: TGTGCCAGCAGTTTATCCACCTACGAGCAGTACTTC
CDR3 protein: CASSLSTYEQYF

V gene: TRBV7-2
clone size: .
J gene: TRBJ1-2
D gene: .
CDR3 DNA: TGTGCCAGCAGCACCCACGGGGCGGGAAATGGCTACACCTTC
CDR3 protein: CASSTHGAGNGYTF

V gene: TRBV18
clone size: .
J gene: TRBJ1-6
D gene: .
CDR3 DNA: TGTGCCAGCTCACCTTTGACAAGGCAGGGAAATAATTCACCCCTCCACTTT
CDR3 protein: CASSPLTRQGNNSPLHF

V gene: TRBV11-3
clone size: .
J gene: TRBJ2-5
D gene: TRBD1
CDR3 DNA: TGTGCCAGCAGCCGCCCGACAGGGCAAGAGACCCAGTACTTC
CDR3 protein: CASSRPTGQETQYF

V gene: TRBV5-6
clone size: .
J gene: TRBJ1-2
D gene: TRBD1
CDR3 DNA: TGTGCCAGCAGTGGAATAGGGACAGGGAGAAGTGGCTACACCTTC
CDR3 protein: CASSGIGTGRSGYTF

V gene: TRBV24-1
clone size: .
J gene: TRBJ2-7
D gene: TRBD2
CDR3 DNA: TGTGCCACCAGTGATTCGACTAGCGGGAGTCCCAACGAGCAGTACTTC
CDR3 protein: CATSDSTSGSPNEQYF

V gene: TRBV20-1
clone size: .
J gene: TRBJ1-4
D gene: TRBD1
CDR3 DNA: TGCAGTGCTGGGACAGAACTTCTGAGGGGAAAACTGTTTTTT
CDR3 protein: CSAGTELLRGKLFF

V gene: TRBV10-3
clone size: many
J gene: TRBJ2-5
D gene: TRBD1
CDR3 DNA: TGTGCCATCAGTGAGTCCGCGGCAGGGGGCACGGAGACCCAGTACTTC
CDR3 protein: CAISESAAGGTETQYF

V gene: TRBV6-2/TRBV6-3
clone size: .
J gene: TRBJ2-7
D gene: TRBD2
CDR3 DNA: TGTGCCAACAGGCCCGGGACTAGCGGTTCCTACGAGCAGTACTTC
CDR3 protein: CANRPGTSGSYEQYF